The next 25 T cell receptor beta chains were all read from a single sample in a study of metastatic and nonmetastatic thyroid tumors. TCRdb redid the clone calls on the PCR reads using MiXCR. The data show more than 15,000 clones, roughly 17% seen once. Thyroid surgery took place with no prior treatment in any patient. The sequenced material came from blood. Receptors originate from a male donor with papillary thyroid cancer or a benign thyroid nodule (not recorded which). Some clones in this sample may be carry-over from other donors' samples.

This clone showed up many times. V and J are TRBV29-1 and TRBJ2-3; 10 bases are shared with TRBD2. This CDR3 region has 15 residues. The V and J ends lost 7 bases and 2 bases, in that order; junction bases with no gene match: 9. The germline gives CDR1 SQVTM, CDR2 ANQGSEA. This CDR3 is CSAGSGTSVTDTQYF. CDR3 nucleotide sequence: TGCAGCGCCGGATCCGGGACTAGCGTCACAGATACGCAGTATTTT.

This clone was found many times. The chain uses TRBV28 and TRBJ1-4; TRBD1 might be the D (6 bases). The CDR3 sequence is 14 residues long. The V and J ends lost 6 bases and 5 bases respectively, with 13 bases between them. Germline V lookup: CDR1 MDHEN, CDR2 SYDVKM. The CDR3 sequence is CASRTQGRNEKLFF. DNA of the CDR3: TGTGCCAGCAGGACACAGGGTCGGAATGAAAAACTGTTTTTT.

By sample share, this clone is medium-sized. The rearrangement links TRBV30 to TRBJ2-7, with 14 bases that match TRBD2. This CDR3 has 14 amino acids. Germline V gene data show CDR1 as GTSNPN and CDR2 as SVGIG (reference sequence). With 0 bases clipped from V and 6 bases from J, the junction kept 1 base outside the gene matches. CDR3 sequence reads: CAWSVGTSGSEQYF. For the CDR3, the DNA is TGTGCCTGGAGTGTAGGGACTAGCGGGAGCGAGCAGTACTTC.

This chain links TRBV11-1 with TRBJ1-1; D is ambiguous. Germline CDR1 SGHAT, CDR2 FQDESV (reference sequence). The CDR3 length is 12 residues. V lost 0 bases and J lost 7, with 6 bases in between. CDR3 DNA: TGTGCCAGCAGCTTAGCTGGCAGTGAAGCTTTCTTT. Translated: CASSLAGSEAFF.

This clone has a count of ten or more. The V gene is TRBV28, the J gene TRBJ2-6; D unresolved. The germline V gene has CDR1 MDHEN and CDR2 SYDVKM. The CDR3 is made up of 14 amino acids. V lost 1 base, J lost 3 bases, and 4 bases lay in between. The chain's CDR3 is CASSLYGGANVLTF. The CDR3, as DNA: TGTGCCAGCAGTTTATATGGTGGGGCCAACGTCCTGACTTTC.

This clone appeared a few times. The V call is TRBV2, the J call TRBJ1-6, with D hard to call. This CDR3 contains 13 residues. Trimming removed 9 bases from V and 5 bases from J, with 11 bases in between. Germline V gene data show CDR1 as SNHLY and CDR2 as FYNNEI. The CDR3 spells CASKSRNNSPLHF. The CDR3 nucleotides read TGTGCCAGTAAGTCGCGGAATAATTCACCCCTCCACTTT. Full variable domain (remainder filled in from reference TRBV2 and TRBJ1-6): EPEVTQTPSHQVTQMGQEVILRCVPISNHLYFYWYRQILGQKVEFLVSFYNNEISEKSEIFDDQFSVERPDGSNFTLKIRSTKLEDSAMYFCASKSRNNSPLHFGNGTRLTVT.

This clone was observed many times. The J gene is TRBJ2-2, the V gene TRBV3-1; TRBD2 agrees at 8 bases. The germline V gene encodes CDR1 LGHDT and CDR2 YNNKEL (reference sequence). The J segment lost 3 bases and the V segment lost 2 bases, leaving 11 bases of the junction unmatched. The CDR3 is 18 residues long. CDR3 DNA sequence: TGTGCCAGCAGCCAATTCCTCTCACTAGCGGATTACACCGGGGAGCTGTTTTTT. It codes for CASSQFLSLADYTGELFF.

This clone appeared many times. V usage is TRBV27 and J usage is TRBJ2-7; 7 bases are shared with TRBD1. Germline CDR1 is MNHEY and CDR2 is SMNVEV (reference sequence). Trimming took 5 bases from V and 3 from J; bases not matched to a gene: 13. CDR3 length: 16 residues. The CDR3 region is CASSPKPRQGIYEQYF. CDR3 DNA: TGTGCCAGCAGTCCTAAGCCTAGACAGGGTATCTACGAGCAGTACTTC.

With respect to this clone: A read error is possible here, since a much larger clone lies one base away. The chain carries TRBV9 and TRBJ1-4; D is uncertain. Germline assignment: CDR1 SGDLS and CDR2 YYNGEE. The CDR3 loop spans 13 amino acids. In nucleotides, the CDR3 is TGTGCCAACAGCCCGGGAGAGAATGAAAAACTGTTTTTT. Amino acids: CANSPGENEKLFF.

CDR3 sequence: CASTTSGAGTDTQYF. The DNA for the CDR3 is TGTGCCAGCACTACTAGCGGAGCGGGCACAGATACGCAGTATTTT. This chain uses TRBV6-1 with TRBJ2-3; 8 nucleotides line up with TRBD2. The CDR3 is 15 amino acids. V shed 7 bases and J 1 base; nucleotides not matched to a gene: 7. Germline V lookup: CDR1 MNHNS, CDR2 SASEGT.

This clone was recorded at least ten times. The chain joins TRBV5-1 to TRBJ2-7; D ambiguous. Germline V lookup: CDR1 SGHRS, CDR2 YFSETQ. CDR3 length equals 11 residues. Trimming shortened V by 4 bases and J by 3 bases, and 5 bases separated the two germline ends. The chain's CDR3 is CASSDNYEQYF. CDR3 DNA sequence: TGCGCCAGCAGCGATAACTACGAGCAGTACTTC.

The sample holds many counts of this clone. This rearrangement joins TRBV28 to TRBJ2-4, with a tentative D call TRBD2 (5 bases). The CDR3 is 15 residues long. V lost 7 bases to trimming and J lost 1 base, with 14 bases between them. Germline loops: CDR1 MDHEN, CDR2 SYDVKM. The CDR3 is CASTSTGIAKNIQYF. CDR3 coding DNA: TGTGCCAGCACCTCGACGGGGATTGCCAAAAACATTCAGTACTTC.

This clone was counted ten times or more. The rearrangement joins TRBV5-1 to TRBJ2-3; tentatively, D is TRBD2 (6 bases). The germline V gene has CDR1 SGHRS and CDR2 YFSETQ. V was pared by 4 bases and J by 0 bases, with 12 bases between. The CDR3 spans 15 residues. The CDR3 reads CASSPGRPSTDTQYF. DNA for the CDR3: TGCGCCAGCAGCCCCGGGAGACCTAGCACAGATACGCAGTATTTT.

The sample holds many counts of this clone. This could be a read error, since a much larger clone is one nucleotide away. V usage is TRBV18 and J usage is TRBJ1-5; tentative D call: TRBD1 (6 bases). This CDR3 region has 15 residues. Germline CDR1 and CDR2: KGHSH and LQKENI. The CDR3 coding sequence is TGTGCCAGCTCACCTTCAGGGGCAAGCAATCGGCCCCAGCATTTT. Translated: CASSPSGASNRPQHF.

This clone came up a few times. The rearrangement links TRBV28 to TRBJ1-1; possible D gene TRBD1, 6 bases. This CDR3 comprises 13 residues. The germline CDR1 and CDR2 sequences are MDHEN and SYDVKM. The germline V and J ends were trimmed by 7 bases and 2 bases, with 11 bases remaining between them. CDR3 sequence (DNA): TGTGCCAGCATCCGACAGGTTAACACTGAAGCTTTCTTT. Its translation is CASIRQVNTEAFF.

This clone has ten or more counts. V usage is TRBV27 and J usage is TRBJ2-7, with TRBD1 matching 8 bases. With 4 bases clipped from V and 0 bases from J, the junction kept 2 bases outside the gene matches. Germline values: CDR1 MNHEY, CDR2 SMNVEV (reference sequence). The CDR3 contains 14 residues. CDR3 protein: CASSYRGSSYEQYF. The CDR3 bases are TGTGCCAGCAGTTACAGGGGGAGCTCCTACGAGCAGTACTTC.

This clone came up many times. The V gene is TRBV5-1, the J gene TRBJ2-1; TRBD2 agrees at 11 bases. The germline V gene encodes CDR1 SGHRS and CDR2 YFSETQ. Trimming removed 0 bases from V and 7 bases from J; junction bases left unmatched: 3. This CDR3 comprises 15 residues. DNA of the CDR3: TGCGCCAGCAGCTTGGGGTCTAGCGGGGGGAATGAGCAGTTCTTC. As protein: CASSLGSSGGNEQFF.

This clone was seen many times. This chain links TRBV14 with TRBJ1-2; D is possibly TRBD1 (5 bases). Trimming took 2 bases from V and 4 from J, leaving 11 bases between them. The CDR3 has 14 amino acids. Germline CDR1 is SGHDN and CDR2 is FVKESK. CDR3 in amino acids: CASSQIAGTYGYTF. The CDR3 DNA is TGTGCCAGCAGCCAAATCGCAGGGACCTATGGCTACACCTTC.

There are many counts of this clone. The rearrangement uses TRBV7-8 and TRBJ2-7, with TRBD1 matching 7 bases. The germline V gene encodes CDR1 SGHVS and CDR2 FQNEAQ. This CDR3 is 14 amino acids long. V gave up 1 base and J gave up 4 bases; unmatched junction bases: 4. CDR3 sequence reads: CASSLGGQTYEQYF. The CDR3 DNA sequence: TGTGCCAGCAGCTTAGGGGGACAGACGTACGAGCAGTACTTC.

The sample holds many counts of this clone. The V call is TRBV29-1, the J call TRBJ2-7, with TRBD1 matching over 8 bases. The CDR3 spans 15 residues. Germline V gives CDR1 SQVTM, CDR2 ANQGSEA. The ends lost 0 bases at V and 3 bases at J; junction bases unmatched: 7. CDR3 sequence: CSVEDGAGGNYEQYF. The DNA for the CDR3 is TGCAGCGTTGAAGATGGCGCAGGGGGCAACTACGAGCAGTACTTC.

In this sample, this clone turned up many times. The J gene is TRBJ2-7, the V gene TRBV28, with D uncertain. V dropped 3 bases and J dropped 3 bases, with 12 bases sitting between them. CDR3 length: 14 amino acids. Germline CDR1 MDHEN, CDR2 SYDVKM. CDR3 loop: CASSLEQADYEQYF. The CDR3 DNA follows: TGTGCCAGCAGTTTGGAACAAGCCGACTACGAGCAGTACTTC.

This clone was counted many times. V is TRBV11-3 and J is TRBJ1-1; D call uncertain. V gave up 0 bases and J gave up 6 bases, with 5 bases separating them. The germline CDR1 and CDR2 sequences are SGHNT and YENEEA. The CDR3 sequence is 12 residues long. The CDR3 protein is CASSLEQAEAFF. The CDR3 bases are TGTGCCAGCAGCTTAGAGCAGGCTGAAGCTTTCTTT.

This clone was counted only a few times. Relative to the germline gene, one junction end is altered; a read error may explain this. The chain links TRBV20-1 to TRBJ1-1; the D gene is possibly TRBD1 (5 bases). This CDR3 is built from 11 residues. CDR1 and CDR2 (germline): DFQATT, SNEGSKA (reference sequence). In DNA form, the CDR3 reads TGCGGAGAGGACACGAACACTGGAGCTTTCTTT. It encodes CGEDTNTGAFF.

The table lists this clone with many counts. The chain combines TRBV5-4 with TRBJ2-1; D may be TRBD1 (5 bases). V shed 0 bases and J shed 1 base, with 8 bases lying between them. The CDR3 contains 15 residues. Germline CDR1 reads SGHNT; CDR2 reads YYREEE (reference sequence). Here the CDR3 reads CASSLDRLSYNEQFF. The DNA of the CDR3 is TGTGCCAGCAGCTTGGACAGGCTTTCCTACAATGAGCAGTTCTTC. The complete variable domain, with remaining parts taken from reference TRBV5-4 and TRBJ2-1, reads ETGVTQSPTHLIKTRGQQVTLRCSSQSGHNTVSWYQQALGQGPQFIFQYYREEENGRGNFPPRFSGLQFPNYSSELNVNALELDDSALYLCASSLDRLSYNEQFFGPGTRLTVL.

This clone was recorded at least ten times. The rearrangement uses TRBV5-1 and TRBJ2-1; perhaps TRBD2 as D (5 bases). CDR3 size: 14 residues. The V gene's germline CDR1 is SGHRS and CDR2 YFSETQ. V was trimmed by 0 bases and J by 5 bases, leaving 9 bases between them. CDR3 in amino acids: CASSLGFGDNEQFF. CDR3 DNA sequence: TGCGCCAGCAGCTTGGGGTTCGGGGACAATGAGCAGTTCTTC.